The 29 T cell receptor beta chains presented below share a single source sample, sequenced in a study of cytomegalovirus exposure and HLA in healthy donors. The PCR was carried out with 60 Vbeta primers and 13 Jbeta primers. TCRdb keeps only in-frame clones here, not all; method: immunoSEQ multiplex PCR. The sample data list around 130,000 clones. The sample taken for sequencing was PBMCs. The receptor set was obtained from a woman between 40 and 50 years old in good health and CMV-seronegative.

The chain uses TRBV18 and TRBJ2-7; TRBD1 might be the D (5 bases). Germline CDR1 reads KGHSH; CDR2 reads LQKENI. The CDR3 is made up of 14 amino acids. Between the trimmed V and J ends, which lost 3 bases and 3 bases, there was a span of 12 bases. This CDR3 is CASSPSTAYYEQYV. CDR3 nucleotides: TGTGCCAGCTCACCTTCGACAGCATACTACGAGCAGTACGTC.

Turning to this clone: Other nucleotide sequences from this sample produce the same CDR3. This chain connects TRBV28 to TRBJ2-7; 9 positions agree with TRBD1. Germline assignment: CDR1 MDHEN and CDR2 SYDVKM. This CDR3 region has 14 residues. Trimming took 4 bases from V and 5 from J; bases not matched to a gene: 6. The CDR3 loop is CASSSGDRAHEQYV. CDR3 nucleotide sequence: TGTGCCAGCAGTTCGGGGGACAGGGCCCACGAGCAGTACGTC.

The chain joins TRBV5-6 to TRBJ1-5, with D hard to call. The V gene's germline CDR1 is SGHDT and CDR2 YYEEEE. This CDR3 spans 14 amino acids. The ends were cut back, 3 bases at V and 4 bases at J, with 11 bases in the middle. The CDR3 loop reads CASSSREGNQPQHF. Here the CDR3 DNA reads TGTGCCAGCAGCTCCAGAGAGGGAAATCAGCCCCAGCATTTT.

The V and J genes are TRBV9 and TRBJ2-4, with D possibly matching TRBD2 (6 bases). V shed 0 bases and J shed 2 bases, with 24 bases lying between them. In germline, CDR1 is SGDLS, CDR2 YYNGEE. This CDR3 region has 20 residues. The CDR3 spells CASSVDGSFGTGLTKNIQYF. CDR3 bases: TGTGCCAGCAGCGTAGACGGAAGTTTCGGGACTGGCCTTACCAAAAACATTCAGTACTTC. Full variable domain (missing parts from reference TRBV9 and TRBJ2-4): DSGVTQTPKHLITATGQRVTLRCSPRSGDLSVYWYQQSLDQGLQFLIQYYNGEERAKGNILERFSAQQFPDLHSELNLSSLELGDSALYFCASSVDGSFGTGLTKNIQYFGAGTRLSVL.

The chain joins TRBV5-4 to TRBJ1-5; TRBD1 aligns across 8 bases. V shed 4 bases, J shed 2 bases, and the junction held 2 bases outside the gene matches. The germline gives CDR1 SGHNT, CDR2 YYREEE (reference sequence). The CDR3 loop spans 14 amino acids. CDR3 nucleotide sequence: TGTGCCAGCAGCCAGGGACAGGGCAATCAGCCCCAGCATTTT. Translation: CASSQGQGNQPQHF.

The chain joins TRBV7-9 to TRBJ2-7; a possible D gene is TRBD1 (5 bases). V was clipped by 1 base and J by 0 bases, with 10 bases between them. CDR3 size: 15 residues. The germline CDR1 and CDR2 sequences are SEHNR and FQNEAQ (reference sequence). CDR3 nucleotide sequence: TGTGCCAGCAGCTTAGAAGGGGCAGGCTCCTACGAGCAGTACGTC. This gives the protein CASSLEGAGSYEQYV.

The gene calls are TRBV7-8 and TRBJ1-5; D is unresolved. The CDR3 covers 17 residues. The germline V gene encodes CDR1 SGHVS and CDR2 FQNEAQ. Trimming stripped 1 base from V and 4 bases from J, with 17 bases between. In DNA form, the CDR3 reads TGTGCCAGCAGCTTAGGCCCGGGCGGCCGGGGTAATCAGCCCCAGCATTTT. This translates into CASSLGPGGRGNQPQHF. The whole variable domain, remainder taken from reference TRBV7-8 and TRBJ1-5, is GAGVSQSPRYKVAKRGQDVALRCDPISGHVSLFWYQQALGQGPEFLTYFQNEAQLDKSGLPSDRFFAERPEGSVSTLKIQRTQQEDSAVYLCASSLGPGGRGNQPQHFGDGTRLSIL.

The CDR3 loop reads CASSSTGGDEQYV. CDR3 DNA sequence: TGCGCCAGCAGCTCGACAGGGGGGGACGAGCAGTACGTC. This sequence joins TRBV5-1 and TRBJ2-7, with TRBD1 matching over 9 bases. CDR3 length: 13 amino acids. After removal of 3 bases from V and 5 bases from J, the junction contained 3 bases not matched to a gene. Germline CDR1 is SGHRS and CDR2 is YFSETQ.

The chain combines TRBV27 with TRBJ1-6; the D is unclear. The CDR3 runs to 11 residues. Trimming removed 5 bases at V and 14 bases at J, with 10 bases between. CDR1 and CDR2 from the germline V gene are MNHEY and SMNVEV (reference sequence). Here the CDR3 reads CASSLRSALHF. The CDR3 DNA follows: TGTGCCAGCAGTCTCCGTTCGGCCCTCCACTTT.

Note on this clone: One end of the junction is discordant with germline, which a read error may explain. The gene calls are TRBV2 and TRBJ2-4; 7 positions agree with TRBD1. Germline CDR1 is SNHLY and CDR2 is FYNNEI. There are 13 residues in the CDR3. CDR3 DNA sequence: TGTGCCAGCAGTTACATATCACAGGGGAGTATGGACTTC. This codes for CASSYISQGSMDF.

The gene calls are TRBV28 and TRBJ2-2, with 9 bases identical to TRBD1. The CDR3 extends over 14 amino acids. Germline trimming cut 8 bases from V and 2 bases from J; bases unmatched to any gene: 3. The germline CDR1 and CDR2 sequences are MDHEN and SYDVKM. In DNA form, the CDR3 reads TGTGCCAGCGGACAGGGGTTCAACACCGGGGAGCTGTTTTTT. Translated: CASGQGFNTGELFF.

This chain links TRBV10-3 with TRBJ2-3; 7 nucleotides align to TRBD2. The CDR3 has 15 residues. J gave up 1 base and V 4 bases, and 5 bases lay outside the gene matches. CDR1 is ENHRY and CDR2 is SYGVKD in the germline V gene. The CDR3: CAISVVAGGTDTQYF. CDR3 sequence (DNA): TGTGCCATCAGTGTGGTTGCGGGGGGCACAGATACGCAGTATTTT.

The chain carries TRBV4-2 and TRBJ2-1, with D perhaps matching TRBD2 (6 bases). CDR1 and CDR2 from the germline V gene are LGHNA and YNFKEQ. Trimming stripped 3 bases from V and 6 bases from J, with 18 bases between. The CDR3 consists of 16 residues. Here the CDR3 DNA reads TGTGCCAGCAGCCAGGGGCCGGGACTGGGTGTCAATGAGCAGTTCTTC. Translated: CASSQGPGLGVNEQFF.

This chain uses TRBV4-1 with TRBJ2-1, with a weak D call TRBD1 (5 bases). This CDR3 has 16 residues. Germline loops: CDR1 MGHRA, CDR2 YSYEKL. The V and J ends lost 6 bases and 5 bases respectively, with 20 bases between them. CDR3 nucleotide sequence: TGCGCCAGCAGTCAGGGATACCGGGTCGCTGACAATGAGCAGTTCTTC. Translated: CASSQGYRVADNEQFF.

This rearrangement joins TRBV7-9 to TRBJ1-1, with D maybe TRBD1 (6 bases). This CDR3 is 14 amino acids long. Germline values: CDR1 SEHNR, CDR2 FQNEAQ (reference sequence). V lost 5 bases and J lost 9, with 19 bases in between. The CDR3 DNA reads TGTGCCAGCAGCGCCCACCGGGACACCGAAAAAGCTTTCTTT. Its protein is CASSAHRDTEKAFF.

V gene TRBV28 combines with J gene TRBJ1-6, with D perhaps matching TRBD1 (5 bases). Germline V gene lookup returns CDR1 MDHEN and CDR2 SYDVKM. The V gene lost 2 bases and the J gene lost 14 bases, with 10 bases spanning the gap. The CDR3 has 12 residues. CDR3 in amino acids: CASSLQGATLHF. The CDR3 DNA sequence: TGTGCCAGCAGTTTACAGGGCGCCACCCTCCACTTT.

CDR3 amino acids: CTTGVNQPQHF. The CDR3 region has the DNA TGCACCACAGGAGTGAATCAGCCCCAGCATTTT. The chain recombines TRBV20-1 with TRBJ1-5, with a possible D match to TRBD1 (5 bases). Germline lookup yields CDR1 DFQATT and CDR2 SNEGSKA (reference sequence). The CDR3 is 11 residues long.

To note about this clone: At one end the junction does not follow the germline gene, possibly because of a read error. The sample contains more than one DNA sequence encoding this CDR3. The rearrangement uses TRBV6-5 and TRBJ1-5; 7 bases are a match to TRBD1. CDR1 is MNHEY, CDR2 SVGAGI, per germline. The CDR3 extends over 14 amino acids. The CDR3 protein is CASSYRGLNQPQHF. CDR3 DNA sequence: TGTGCCAGCAGTTACAGGGGGCTCAATCAGCCCCAGCACTTT.

A note on this clone: A read error may account for a junction end that differs from germline. This chain uses TRBV7-7 with TRBJ2-2; maybe TRBD1 (6 bases). Germline V lookup: CDR1 SSHAT, CDR2 FNYEAQ (reference sequence). CDR3 length equals 13 residues. The CDR3 spells CASSLGQTGELFF. The CDR3, as DNA: TGTGCTAGCAGCTTAGGACAGACCGGGGAGCTGTTTTTT.

The chain uses TRBV6-1 and TRBJ2-7, with TRBD2 as a possible D gene (6 bases). The V end lost 5 bases, the J end lost 5 bases, and 7 bases lay between the germline ends. CDR3 length equals 11 residues. The germline gives CDR1 MNHNS, CDR2 SASEGT. CDR3 loop: CASSRLDEQYF. DNA of the CDR3: TGTGCCAGCAGTCGACTAGACGAGCAGTACTTC.

The chain carries TRBV5-1 and TRBJ2-7; D is uncertain. The CDR3 length is 14 residues. V was clipped by 5 bases and J by 7 bases, with 19 bases between them. Germline CDR1 is SGHRS and CDR2 is YFSETQ. The CDR3 bases are TGCGCCAGCAGAATCAGGTGTGATCCCGAAGAGCAGTACGTC. It codes for CASRIRCDPEEQYV.

CDR3 coding DNA: TGTGCCAGCAGCCGAAGACAGGGGATTTCAGATACGCAGTATTTT. The encoded protein is CASSRRQGISDTQYF. The chain recombines TRBV7-2 with TRBJ2-3; 8 bases map to TRBD1. The V gene end was trimmed by 5 bases and the J gene end by 4 bases; junction bases not matched to a gene: 8. CDR1 is SGHTA, CDR2 FQGNSA, per germline. CDR3 length: 15 residues.

The gene calls are TRBV4-3 and TRBJ2-1, with D tentatively TRBD1 (6 bases). The V end lost 0 bases, the J end lost 3 bases, and 9 bases lay between the germline ends. The CDR3 is 15 amino acids. Per germline, CDR1 LGHNA and CDR2 YSLEER. DNA of the CDR3: TGCGCCAGCAGCCAAGAGGGCAGGGGCTACAATGAGCAGTTCTTC. This sequence encodes CASSQEGRGYNEQFF.

The chain links TRBV6-5 to TRBJ1-1, with D unclear. From germline, CDR1 is MNHEY and CDR2 SVGAGI. V was trimmed by 6 bases and J by 1 base, leaving 12 bases between them. This CDR3 is built from 14 residues. For the CDR3, the DNA is TGTGCCAGCAGCGAGGCGGCCGGGAACACTGAAGCTTTCTTT. This sequence encodes CASSEAAGNTEAFF.

The CDR3 DNA sequence: TGCGCCAGCAGCCACCGGGACAGCTACACCGGGGAGCTGTTTTTT. It specifies CASSHRDSYTGELFF. V gene TRBV4-1 combines with J gene TRBJ2-2; 7 bases align to TRBD1. Germline CDR1 MGHRA, CDR2 YSYEKL. This CDR3 is 15 amino acids long. The V and J ends lost 3 bases and 3 bases, in that order; junction bases with no gene match: 4.

The chain has TRBV4-3 and TRBJ2-3; 8 nucleotides agree with TRBD2. This CDR3 contains 14 residues. V trimming: 8 bases; J trimming: 4 bases; junction bases outside the gene matches: 8. Germline-derived CDR1 and CDR2 are LGHNA and YSLEER. This chain's CDR3 is CASGSGGASDTQYF. CDR3 in DNA: TGCGCCAGCGGTTCCGGGGGGGCCTCAGATACGCAGTATTTT.

This chain links TRBV7-3 with TRBJ1-6; 7 bases map to TRBD1. The J segment lost 0 bases and the V segment lost 6 bases, leaving 5 bases of the junction unmatched. This CDR3 is 16 amino acids long. Germline values: CDR1 SGHTA, CDR2 FQGTGA. CDR3 sequence reads: CASRLTGSSYNSPLHF. CDR3 coding DNA: TGTGCCAGCAGATTGACAGGGAGCTCCTATAATTCACCCCTCCACTTT. Based on the CDR3 plus reference TRBV7-3 and TRBJ1-6, the full variable domain is GAGVSQTPSNKVTEKGKYVELRCDPISGHTALYWYRQSLGQGPEFLIYFQGTGAADDSGLPNDRFFAVRPEGSVSTLKIQRTERGDSAVYLCASRLTGSSYNSPLHFGNGTRLTVT.

The genes are TRBV7-3 and TRBJ2-5, with 9 bases fitting TRBD2. Trimming at V came to 5 bases and at J to 5 bases, leaving 9 bases not matched to a gene. The germline gives CDR1 SGHTA, CDR2 FQGTGA. The CDR3 contains 15 residues. CDR3 region: CASSAEGLATETQYF. CDR3 in DNA: TGTGCCAGCAGCGCTGAGGGACTAGCAACGGAGACCCAGTACTTC.

The rearrangement uses TRBV7-9 and TRBJ2-1, with a tentative D call TRBD2 (7 bases). The CDR3 extends over 16 amino acids. Germline CDR1 is SEHNR and CDR2 is FQNEAQ (reference sequence). Trimming stripped 3 bases from V and 1 base from J, with 13 bases between. CDR3 coding DNA: TGTGCCAGCAGCTTGTGGGGGGGCGTATCCTACAATGAGCAGTTCTTC. The encoded protein is CASSLWGGVSYNEQFF.